This entry lists 25 T cell receptor beta chains sequenced from one sample in a study of blood T cell repertoires in COVID-19. Here immunoSEQ multiplex PCR was the method, and the copy in TCRdb shows in-frame clones only, minus some. Of about 260,000 clones in the sample, around 92% were seen once. The sample consisted of peripheral blood. These TCRs come from a person aged 18 to 29 with COVID-19, enrolled during active disease.

The chain uses TRBV24-1 and TRBJ2-5; D is possibly TRBD1 (5 bases). Germline CDR1 reads KGHDR; CDR2 reads SFDVKD. V lost 10 bases and J lost 4, with 18 bases in between. CDR3 size: 14 residues. The CDR3 loop is CATGAQGHGETQYF. The CDR3 bases are TGTGCCACGGGCGCGCAGGGTCACGGAGAGACCCAGTACTTC.

The J gene is TRBJ2-1, the V gene TRBV13; TRBD1 agrees at 8 bases. Germline assignment: CDR1 PRHDT and CDR2 FYEKMQ (reference sequence). The V and J ends lost 0 bases and 6 bases, in that order; junction bases with no gene match: 4. CDR3 length: 15 residues. Here the CDR3 reads CASSLGTGVPNEQFF. CDR3 bases: TGTGCCAGCAGCTTAGGGACAGGGGTCCCCAATGAGCAGTTCTTC.

This chain links TRBV25-1 with TRBJ2-1; 7 bases are shared with TRBD2. The V segment lost 7 bases and the J segment 4 bases; nucleotides outside the gene matches: 13. CDR1 and CDR2 from the germline V gene are MGHDK and SYGVNS. The CDR3 runs to 16 residues. CDR3 region: CASTGGRDTTYNEQFF. Written as DNA, the CDR3 is TGTGCCAGCACGGGGGGACGTGACACCACTTACAATGAGCAGTTCTTC.

V gene TRBV19 combines with J gene TRBJ1-5, with 8 bases identical to TRBD1. Trimming took 9 bases from V and 1 from J; bases not matched to a gene: 5. Germline V gene lookup returns CDR1 LNHDA and CDR2 SQIVND (reference sequence). This CDR3 is built from 14 residues. CDR3: CASGQGMSNQPQHF. The CDR3 DNA sequence: TGTGCCAGCGGACAGGGTATGAGCAATCAGCCCCAGCATTTT. Full variable domain (rest looked up from reference TRBV19 and TRBJ1-5): DGGITQSPKYLFRKEGQNVTLSCEQNLNHDAMYWYRQDPGQGLRLIYYSQIVNDFQKGDIAEGYSVSREKKESFPLTVTSAQKNPTAFYLCASGQGMSNQPQHFGDGTRLSIL.

CDR3 sequence reads: CASSPQLGTSGTYEQYF. CDR3 DNA: TGCGCCAGCAGCCCCCAACTCGGGACTAGCGGGACCTACGAGCAGTACTTC. J is TRBJ2-7 and V is TRBV4-1; the match to TRBD2 covers 13 bases. The CDR3 is 17 amino acids. The germline V gene encodes CDR1 MGHRA and CDR2 YSYEKL. J lost 2 bases, V lost 4 bases, and 8 bases had no gene match.

This chain uses TRBV6-5 with TRBJ2-7, with D possibly TRBD1 on 5 matching bases. This CDR3 has 13 amino acids. Trimming removed 8 bases at V and 3 bases at J, with 14 bases between. Germline-derived CDR1 and CDR2 are MNHEY and SVGAGI. The DNA for the CDR3 is TGTGCCAGCCAGGGTACCCCAGACTACGAGCAGTACTTC. As protein: CASQGTPDYEQYF.

The chain uses TRBV4-1 and TRBJ1-6, with 8 bases lining up with TRBD1. CDR1 is MGHRA, CDR2 YSYEKL, per germline. CDR3 length: 17 amino acids. V shed 0 bases, J shed 7 bases, and the junction held 8 bases outside the gene matches. The CDR3 here is CASSQEGGQAANSPLHF. Here the CDR3 DNA reads TGCGCCAGCAGCCAAGAGGGGGGACAGGCAGCAAATTCACCCCTCCACTTT.

This clone appeared once. The chain is built from TRBV4-1 and TRBJ1-5, with 10 bases lining up with TRBD1. Germline CDR1 and CDR2: MGHRA and YSYEKL. The CDR3 totals 20 residues. The ends lost 7 bases at V and 0 bases at J; junction bases unmatched: 18. The CDR3 here is CASTLVWDRGISYSNQPQHF. The DNA of the CDR3 is TGCGCCAGCACCCTAGTTTGGGACAGGGGAATCAGTTATAGCAATCAGCCCCAGCATTTT.

V is TRBV9 and J is TRBJ2-1; unclear D gene. Trimming removed 3 bases at V and 5 bases at J, with 6 bases between. Germline loops: CDR1 SGDLS, CDR2 YYNGEE. CDR3 size: 12 residues. This CDR3 reads CASSDQNNEQFF. CDR3 bases: TGTGCCAGCAGCGACCAGAACAATGAGCAGTTCTTC.

The gene calls are TRBV7-2 and TRBJ1-5; TRBD1 agrees at 8 bases. The CDR3 has 15 amino acids. Germline lookup yields CDR1 SGHTA and CDR2 FQGNSA. With 5 bases clipped from V and 5 bases from J, the junction kept 8 bases outside the gene matches. This chain's CDR3 is CASSTRQGLYQPQHF. DNA of the CDR3: TGTGCCAGCAGCACCCGACAGGGGTTGTATCAGCCCCAGCATTTT.

The chain links TRBV7-9 to TRBJ1-4; 8 bases are shared with TRBD1. The CDR3 is made up of 13 amino acids. After removal of 5 bases from V and 8 bases from J, the junction contained 4 bases not matched to a gene. Germline V gene sequence: CDR1 SEHNR, CDR2 FQNEAQ (reference sequence). Here the CDR3 reads CASSPDRGEKLFF. The CDR3 nucleotides read TGTGCCAGCAGCCCCGACAGGGGCGAAAAACTGTTTTTT.

The rearrangement joins TRBV7-6 to TRBJ2-7; D call uncertain. The CDR3 loop spans 12 amino acids. Per germline, CDR1 SGHVS and CDR2 FNYEAQ. The germline V and J ends were trimmed by 2 bases and 4 bases, with 6 bases remaining between them. The DNA of the CDR3 is TGTGCCAGCAGCTTATCGGGTTACGAGCAGTACTTC. It yields the protein CASSLSGYEQYF.

This clone has only one observation. CDR3 DNA: TGTGCCAGCAGCTTAGGGGGTAGGGGCGCAGATACGCAGTATTTT. Protein sequence: CASSLGGRGADTQYF. This rearrangement joins TRBV11-3 to TRBJ2-3; D may be TRBD1 (5 bases). The CDR3 has 15 amino acids. V dropped 1 base and J dropped 4 bases, with 12 bases sitting between them. Germline V CDR1 and CDR2: SGHNT, YENEEA. Drawing the rest from reference TRBV11-3 and TRBJ2-3, the complete variable domain is EAGVVQSPRYKIIEKKQPVAFWCNPISGHNTLYWYLQNLGQGPELLIRYENEEAVDDSQLPKDRFSAERLKGVDSTLKIQPAELGDSAVYLCASSLGGRGADTQYFGPGTRLTVL.

The gene calls are TRBV7-9 and TRBJ2-3; 10 nucleotides align to TRBD2. The V segment lost 1 base and the J segment 14 bases; nucleotides outside the gene matches: 3. Germline V gene data show CDR1 as SEHNR and CDR2 as FQNEAQ (reference sequence). The CDR3 consists of 12 residues. In nucleotides, the CDR3 is TGTGCCAGCAGCTTAGGGACTAGCGGCCCGTATTTT. Translating it yields CASSLGTSGPYF.

This rearrangement joins TRBV6-5 to TRBJ2-7; 9 nucleotides agree with TRBD2. CDR3 length equals 14 residues. Germline values: CDR1 MNHEY, CDR2 SVGAGI. V was pared by 2 bases and J by 5 bases, with 4 bases of the junction left unmatched. The CDR3: CASSYGSGGNEQYF. CDR3 DNA: TGTGCCAGCAGTTACGGTAGCGGGGGAAACGAGCAGTACTTC.

The V and J genes are TRBV6-4 and TRBJ2-5; TRBD2 matches at 8 bases. Germline CDR1 reads MRHNA; CDR2 reads SNTAGT. The CDR3 runs 14 residues. V lost 4 bases to trimming and J lost 5 bases; unmatched junction nucleotides: 6. CDR3 DNA: TGTGCCAGCAGTGCGACTAGCGAGAGCGAGACCCAGTACTTC. This codes for CASSATSESETQYF.

V usage is TRBV4-3 and J usage is TRBJ1-3; D not certain. This CDR3 is 15 amino acids long. With 0 bases removed from V and 0 bases from J, the gap between germline ends came to 6 bases. CDR1 is LGHNA and CDR2 is YSLEER in the germline V gene. CDR3 nucleotides: TGCGCCAGCAGCCAAGACGGGTACTCTGGAAACACCATATATTTT. Its protein product is CASSQDGYSGNTIYF.

This rearrangement joins TRBV9 to TRBJ2-2, with 14 bases matching TRBD2. Germline V gene sequence: CDR1 SGDLS, CDR2 YYNGEE. The CDR3 runs to 14 residues. V lost 7 bases to trimming and J lost 4 bases; unmatched junction nucleotides: 0. CDR3 loop: CASGLAGGTGELFF. In DNA form, the CDR3 reads TGTGCCAGCGGACTAGCGGGAGGCACCGGGGAGCTGTTTTTT. Full variable domain (remainder filled in from reference TRBV9 and TRBJ2-2): DSGVTQTPKHLITATGQRVTLRCSPRSGDLSVYWYQQSLDQGLQFLIQYYNGEERAKGNILERFSAQQFPDLHSELNLSSLELGDSALYFCASGLAGGTGELFFGEGSRLTVL.

Note on this clone: Other nucleotide sequences in the sample specify the same CDR3. This rearrangement joins TRBV9 to TRBJ2-2, with a weak D call TRBD2 (7 bases). Trimming cost V 2 bases and J 2 bases, with 10 bases left between them. The length of the CDR3 is 15 residues. Germline values: CDR1 SGDLS, CDR2 YYNGEE. DNA for the CDR3: TGTGCCAGCAGCGTCGGCGGGGGCAACACCGGGGAGCTGTTTTTT. Its translation is CASSVGGGNTGELFF.

This clone was picked up a small number of times. The chain has TRBV19 and TRBJ1-1, with 8 bases aligning to TRBD1. The CDR3 has 13 amino acids. Trimming cost V 7 bases and J 7 bases; bases outside gene matches: 8. Germline lookup yields CDR1 LNHDA and CDR2 SQIVND (reference sequence). CDR3: CASTDQGAVEAFF. Written as DNA, the CDR3 is TGTGCCAGTACCGACCAGGGGGCGGTTGAAGCTTTCTTT.

J is TRBJ2-5 and V is TRBV2; D not certain. The CDR3 sequence is 11 residues long. Germline CDR1 reads SNHLY; CDR2 reads FYNNEI. DNA for the CDR3: TGTGGGGTTAGCCTCCAAGAGACCCAGTACTTC. Translated, it gives CGVSLQETQYF.

The rearrangement uses TRBV6-1 and TRBJ2-7; 8 bases align to TRBD2. CDR3 length: 15 amino acids. J was trimmed by 0 bases and V by 3 bases; bases with no gene match: 4. Germline values: CDR1 MNHNS, CDR2 SASEGT. DNA of the CDR3: TGTGCCAGCAGTGAGGGCGGGGGGAACTCCTACGAGCAGTACTTC. Protein: CASSEGGGNSYEQYF.

V gene TRBV6-5 combines with J gene TRBJ2-1; the D gene is possibly TRBD2 (5 bases). The germline V gene encodes CDR1 MNHEY and CDR2 SVGAGI. This CDR3 comprises 14 residues. Trimming stripped 11 bases from V and 3 bases from J, with 17 bases between. DNA of the CDR3: TGTGCCTCTAAAAGAGGAGCGGACTACAATGAGCAGTTCTTC. Its translation is CASKRGADYNEQFF.

J is TRBJ1-6 and V is TRBV10-3; D uncertain. V was trimmed by 5 bases and J by 10 bases, leaving 15 bases between them. The CDR3 is 14 residues long. Per germline, CDR1 ENHRY and CDR2 SYGVKD. CDR3: CAISRESERSPLHF. The CDR3, as DNA: TGTGCCATCAGTAGGGAGTCTGAAAGATCACCCCTCCACTTT.

The genes are TRBV9 and TRBJ1-4, with a tentative D call TRBD1 (5 bases). Deletions cut 0 bases from V and 8 bases from J, with 17 bases between. CDR3 length equals 16 residues. Germline CDR1 SGDLS, CDR2 YYNGEE. The CDR3 DNA sequence: TGTGCCAGCAGCGTAGCTACCGGGGGTTCTGGGGAAAAACTGTTTTTT. Its protein is CASSVATGGSGEKLFF.